This T cell receptor beta chain originates from a study of blood T cell repertoires in COVID-19. Study at large: PBMCs, B-cell-depleted T cells, or T cells were the source of the cDNA or gDNA that made up the material.

Participant ages covered about 18 to 95 years across some 25 US areas. How the authors handled the data: Reference gene primer amplification in the assay estimated nucleated cell counts. Measured with immunoSEQ multiplex PCR; TCRdb has only the in-frame clones, and not every one. That table is the source of V, J and clone size, and D and trimming were worked out from the DNA. Of approximately 250,000 clones listed, around 88% are singletons. Germline CDR1 ENHRY, CDR2 SYGVKD. The CDR3 runs to 12 residues. The V end was cut by 0 bases, the J end by 11 bases, with 10 bases between. Sample: PBMCs or T cells enriched from blood (not recorded which). The clonotype comes from a woman aged 40 to 50 with acute COVID-19. The gene calls are TRBV10-3 and TRBJ1-1; unclear D gene. For the CDR3, the DNA is TGTGCCATCAGTGAGTCCCGGGGTTCGGCTTTCTTT. Its protein is CAISESRGSAFF.